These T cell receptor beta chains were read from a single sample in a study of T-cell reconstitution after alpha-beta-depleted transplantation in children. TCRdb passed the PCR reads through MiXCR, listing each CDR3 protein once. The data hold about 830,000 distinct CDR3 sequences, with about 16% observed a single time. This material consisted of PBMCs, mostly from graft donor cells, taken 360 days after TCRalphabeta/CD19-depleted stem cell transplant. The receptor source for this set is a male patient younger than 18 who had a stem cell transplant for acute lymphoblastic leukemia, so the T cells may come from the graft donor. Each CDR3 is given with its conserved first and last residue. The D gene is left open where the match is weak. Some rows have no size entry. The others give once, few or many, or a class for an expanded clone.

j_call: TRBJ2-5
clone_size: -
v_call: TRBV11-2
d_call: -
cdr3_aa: CASSFEVQETQYF
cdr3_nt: TGTGCCAGCAGCTTTGAGGTCCAAGAGACCCAGTACTTC

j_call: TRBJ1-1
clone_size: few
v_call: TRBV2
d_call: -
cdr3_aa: CASSEVLPGWHTEAFF
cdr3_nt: TGTGCCAGCAGTGAAGTATTGCCAGGGTGGCACACTGAAGCTTTCTTT

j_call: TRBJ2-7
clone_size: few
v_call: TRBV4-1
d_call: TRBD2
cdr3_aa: CASSQERTSGFYEQYF
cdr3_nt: TGCGCCAGCAGCCAAGAACGGACTAGCGGATTTTACGAGCAGTACTTC

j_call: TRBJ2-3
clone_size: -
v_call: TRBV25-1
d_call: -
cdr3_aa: CASSEGYTQYF
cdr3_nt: TGTGCCAGCAGTGAAGGGTATACGCAGTATTTT

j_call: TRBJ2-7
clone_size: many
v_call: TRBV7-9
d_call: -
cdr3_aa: CASSLAGRDELYF
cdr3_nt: TGTGCCAGCAGCTTAGCGGGACGAGACGAGCTGTACTTC

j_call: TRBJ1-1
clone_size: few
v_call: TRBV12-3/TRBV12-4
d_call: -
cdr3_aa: CASSWDIRTEAFF
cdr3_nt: TGTGCCAGCAGTTGGGACATTAGAACTGAAGCTTTCTTT

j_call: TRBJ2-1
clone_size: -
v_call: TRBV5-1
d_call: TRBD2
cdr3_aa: CASSPVSGTSNGEQFF
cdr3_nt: TGCGCCAGCAGCCCGGTGTCCGGGACTAGCAACGGTGAGCAGTTCTTC

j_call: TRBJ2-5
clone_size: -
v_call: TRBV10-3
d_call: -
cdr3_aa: CAISEGPPQGYEETQYF
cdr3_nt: TGTGCCATCAGTGAGGGGCCCCCTCAGGGTTACGAAGAGACCCAGTACTTC

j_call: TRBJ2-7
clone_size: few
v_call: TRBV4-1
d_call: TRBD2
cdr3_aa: CASSQHVRGRALVTYEQYF
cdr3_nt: TGCGCCAGCAGCCAACATGTGCGCGGGAGGGCCCTTGTGACCTACGAGCAGTACTTC

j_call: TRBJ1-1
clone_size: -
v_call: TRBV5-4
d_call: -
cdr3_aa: CASSPPSGGRNTEAFF
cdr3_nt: TGTGCCAGCAGCCCGCCTTCGGGAGGACGGAACACTGAAGCTTTCTTT